This TCR beta chain was retrieved from a study of blood T cell repertoires in COVID-19. In the source study's methods: Nucleated cell number was recorded as an estimate derived from reference gene primer amplification. Clones were read by immunoSEQ multiplex PCR, and TCRdb kept only the in-frame ones, dropping some. The V and J calls and the clone size are those of that table, but D and trimming were determined from the DNA. The table has 130,000 or so clones, 75% to 90% seen once. This CDR3 has 14 residues. Germline CDR1 is SGHVS and CDR2 is FQNEAQ. Trimming shortened V by 2 bases and J by 3 bases, and 9 bases separated the two germline ends.

The rearrangement links TRBV7-8 to TRBJ2-3; a weak D match, TRBD1 (5 bases). The sample consisted of peripheral blood. The TCR was taken from a man between 60 and 70 years old with active or convalescent COVID-19. CDR3 sequence reads: CASSLIRGTDTQYF. As DNA, the CDR3 is TGTGCCAGCAGCTTAATAAGGGGAACAGATACGCAGTATTTT.